The present T cell receptor beta chain was sequenced within a study of cytomegalovirus exposure and HLA in healthy donors. Study-wide points: An assumption of roughly uniform sequencing depth across donors underlay the presence/absence analyses.

As regards this clone: The antigen is undetermined.

The CDR3 runs to 16 residues. The V and J ends lost 7 bases and 2 bases, in that order; junction bases with no gene match: 6. Per the germline V gene, CDR1 is SGHAT and CDR2 is FQNNGV. The PCR contained 60 Vbeta and 13 Jbeta primers. Only in-frame clones appear in the TCRdb table, and some are missing; sequencing was by immunoSEQ multiplex PCR. Among fewer than 250,000 clones listed, 70% to 75% were seen once. Material: PBMCs. The clonotype comes from a man aged 30 to 39 in good health and CMV-seropositive. This sequence joins TRBV11-2 and TRBJ2-1; TRBD2 matches at 12 bases. CDR3 amino acids: CASIPRLAGAYNEQFF. The CDR3 DNA follows: TGTGCCAGCATCCCGAGACTAGCGGGAGCCTACAATGAGCAGTTCTTC.